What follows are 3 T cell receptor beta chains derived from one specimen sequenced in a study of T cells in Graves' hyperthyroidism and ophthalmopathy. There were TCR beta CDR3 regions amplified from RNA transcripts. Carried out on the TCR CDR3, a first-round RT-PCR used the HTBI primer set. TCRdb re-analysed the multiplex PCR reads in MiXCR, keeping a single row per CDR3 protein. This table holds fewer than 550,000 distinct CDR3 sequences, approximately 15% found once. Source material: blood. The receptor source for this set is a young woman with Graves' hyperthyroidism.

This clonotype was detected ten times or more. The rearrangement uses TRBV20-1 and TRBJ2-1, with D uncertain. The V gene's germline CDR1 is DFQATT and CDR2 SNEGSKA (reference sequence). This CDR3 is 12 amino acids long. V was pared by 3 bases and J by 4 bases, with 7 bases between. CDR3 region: CSAREGYNEQFF. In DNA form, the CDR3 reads TGCAGTGCTAGGGAAGGGTACAATGAGCAGTTCTTC.

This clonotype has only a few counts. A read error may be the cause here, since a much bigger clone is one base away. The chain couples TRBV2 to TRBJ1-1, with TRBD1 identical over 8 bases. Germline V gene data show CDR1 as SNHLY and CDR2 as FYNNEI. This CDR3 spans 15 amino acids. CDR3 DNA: TGTGCCAGCAGGGTATCGGACAGGGCGAACACTGAAGCTTCCTTT. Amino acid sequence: CASRVSDRANTEASF.

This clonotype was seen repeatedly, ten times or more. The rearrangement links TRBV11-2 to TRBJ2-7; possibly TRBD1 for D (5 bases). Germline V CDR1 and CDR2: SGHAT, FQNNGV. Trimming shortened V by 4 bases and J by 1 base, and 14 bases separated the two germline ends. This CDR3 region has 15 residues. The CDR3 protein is CASSSGRRQSYEQYF. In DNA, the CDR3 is TGTGCCAGCAGCTCGGGTCGTAGACAGTCCTACGAGCAGTACTTC.